A selection of T cell receptor beta chains follows, all from one sample in a study of blood T cell repertoires in COVID-19. Only in-frame clones appear in the TCRdb table, and some are missing; sequencing was by immunoSEQ multiplex PCR. Of nearly 350,000 clones listed, 90% to 95% are singletons. Sequencing used peripheral blood. These receptors were obtained from a woman aged 18-30 years who had recovered from COVID-19. Both conserved end residues are part of each CDR3. Fields, in order: clone size, J gene, D gene, V gene, CDR3 DNA, CDR3 protein. The D gene is left open where the match is weak. Rows may omit the clone size; those that give it use once, few, many or a size class.

- TRBJ2-5 TRBD2 TRBV28 TGTGCCAGCAGTTTCTTAGCGGGAGTTGAACAAGAGACCCAGTACTTC CASSFLAGVEQETQYF
- TRBJ1-1 - TRBV27 TGTGCTACACAAAGGGGAGGGAACACTGAAGCTTTCTTT CATQRGGNTEAFF
- TRBJ1-2 - TRBV6-5 TGTGCCAGCAGCACTGGGGGGGGGAACGGCTACACCTTC CASSTGGGNGYTF
- TRBJ2-1 TRBD1 TRBV3-1/TRBV3-2 TGTGCCAGCAGCCAGAGCAGGGGGCACAATGAGCAGTTCTTC CASSQSRGHNEQFF
- TRBJ1-2 TRBD1 TRBV11-3 TGTGCCAGCAGCTCTGGACAGGAGTACTATGGCTACACCTTC CASSSGQEYYGYTF
- TRBJ2-3 - TRBV10-2 TGCGCCAGCGGGGACTCCCGATCCGCGCAGTATTTT CASGDSRSAQYF
once TRBJ2-5 TRBD2 TRBV11-3 TGTGCCAGCAGCACCGAATCCGGACTAGCGGGATGGGAGACCCAGTACTTC CASSTESGLAGWETQYF
- TRBJ2-3 - TRBV7-2 TGTGCCAGCAGCCGTCAGACAGATACGCAGTATTTT CASSRQTDTQYF
- TRBJ2-3 TRBD2 TRBV9 TGTGCCAGCAGCGTAGCTGTGACTAGCGGGGATACGCAGTATTTT CASSVAVTSGDTQYF
- TRBJ1-6 TRBD1 TRBV30 TGTGCCTGGAGTTTTGACAGGGGCAATTCACCCCTCCACTTT CAWSFDRGNSPLHF
once TRBJ1-2 TRBD1 TRBV18 TGTGCCAGCTCACCAGATCTGATACTAACGACGGGGGACAGACTTACTAACTATGGCTACACCTTC CASSPDLILTTGDRLTNYGYTF
- TRBJ2-1 - TRBV12-3/TRBV12-4 TGTGCCAGCCGGGACAACTCCTACAATGAGCAGTTCTTC CASRDNSYNEQFF
- TRBJ1-3 - TRBV4-1 TGCGCCAGCAGCCAAGTAGGGACAAGCGGAAACACCATATATTTT CASSQVGTSGNTIYF
- TRBJ2-1 - TRBV19 TGTGCCAGTAGTCTAAAGCGGGCCGGCCGGGCTGAGCAGTTCTTC CASSLKRAGRAEQFF
- TRBJ1-3 - TRBV5-4 TGTGCCAGCAGCTTGGGGAGCTCTGGAAACACCATATATTTT CASSLGSSGNTIYF
- TRBJ1-5 - TRBV7-9 TGTGCCAGCAGCCCCGGACAGAATAGCAATCAGCCCCAGCATTTT CASSPGQNSNQPQHF
once TRBJ1-4 TRBD1 TRBV9 TGTGCCAGCAGCCCCCGGGGGACAGGGAATAATGAAAAACTGTTTTTT CASSPRGTGNNEKLFF
- TRBJ1-1 - TRBV7-9 TGTGCCAGCAGCCGATTGGGCGCTGAAGCTTTCTTT CASSRLGAEAFF
- TRBJ1-4 TRBD1 TRBV4-3 TGCGCCAGCAGCCAAGATCCTCAGGGGGCATTTGAAAAACTGTTTTTT CASSQDPQGAFEKLFF
- TRBJ1-1 - TRBV27 TGTGCCAGCAGTTTCGGGGTCAGAGCTAACACTGAAGCTTTCTTT CASSFGVRANTEAFF
- TRBJ2-1 TRBD2 TRBV7-2 TGTGCCAGTCAGCTTCAGCGGGAGTATGACGTCAATGAGCAGTTCTTC CASQLQREYDVNEQFF
- TRBJ2-3 TRBD2 TRBV9 TGTGCCAGCAGCCCCCAGAGCGGGAGGACGGATACGCAGTATTTT CASSPQSGRTDTQYF
- TRBJ2-1 - TRBV4-3 TGCGCCAGCAGCCAATTAGGTAGCGGATTATACAATGAGCAGTTCTTC CASSQLGSGLYNEQFF
- TRBJ1-2 - TRBV15 TGTGCCACCAGCAGAGGTTTGACAGATCACACCTTC CATSRGLTDHTF
- TRBJ2-3 - TRBV30 TGTGCCTGGAGTGCGATCCTCCTCGGAGATACGCAGTATTTT CAWSAILLGDTQYF
- TRBJ2-2 TRBD1 TRBV12-5 TGTGCTAGTGGTTTAGCTCGACAGGGGGCGCAGCCGAACACCGGGGAGCTGTTTTTT CASGLARQGAQPNTGELFF
once TRBJ1-4 TRBD1 TRBV7-9 TGTGCCAGCAGCCCCGGACAGGGATGGAAGGAAAAACTGTTTTTT CASSPGQGWKEKLFF
once TRBJ1-1 - TRBV10-3 TGTGCCATCAGTGAGTCGGGCGCTACGAACACTGAAGCTTTCTTT CAISESGATNTEAFF
once TRBJ1-4 TRBD1 TRBV19 TGTGCCAGTAGTAATACAGGGGCCGCCAATGAAAAACTGTTTTTT CASSNTGAANEKLFF
- TRBJ1-2 TRBD1 TRBV11-3 TGTGCCAGCAGCTATGACAGGGGGCGTCAAGTTTGGGGCTACACCTTC CASSYDRGRQVWGYTF
- TRBJ1-5 - TRBV11-2 TGTGCCAGCAGCTTCTCAGGGGCTAATCAGCCCCAGCATTTT CASSFSGANQPQHF
- TRBJ2-3 - TRBV3-1/TRBV3-2 TGTGCCAGCAGCCGAGACCTAGTTCTAGCGCAGTATTTT CASSRDLVLAQYF
- TRBJ1-1 - TRBV12-3/TRBV12-4 TGTGCCAGCAGTATCGGGGTAGACACTGAAGCTTTCTTT CASSIGVDTEAFF
- TRBJ2-2 TRBD1 TRBV24-1 TGTGCCACCAGTGATGCCGCCGGGACAGGGGTCCCCGGGGAGCTGTTTTTT CATSDAAGTGVPGELFF
- TRBJ2-1 - TRBV7-2 TGTGCCAGCAGCTTACGGCGGGAAATCTACAATGAGCAGTTCTTC CASSLRREIYNEQFF
- TRBJ2-3 TRBD2 TRBV5-1 TGCGCCAGCAGCTCAGGACTAGCGGATAACACAGATACGCAGTATTTT CASSSGLADNTDTQYF
- TRBJ2-2 TRBD2 TRBV15 TGTGCCACCAGCAGAGAGAGGGCTAGCGGACCCACCGGGGAGCTGTTTTTT CATSRERASGPTGELFF
- TRBJ1-2 TRBD1 TRBV3-1/TRBV3-2 TGTGCCAGCAGCCAAGGTATCACGGGACAGGCGTCCTATGGCTACACCTTC CASSQGITGQASYGYTF
- TRBJ2-2 - TRBV4-3 TGCGCCAGCAGCAGGGGGGGGACGAACACCGGGGAGCTGTTTTTT CASSRGGTNTGELFF
- TRBJ1-1 - TRBV15 TGTGCCACCAGCAGAGATCTTTCCGCACAGATGAACACTGAAGCTTTCTTT CATSRDLSAQMNTEAFF
- TRBJ2-3 TRBD2 TRBV7-2 TGTGCCAGCAGCTTAGCGTGGTTCATGGGGACTAGCGGGATAACAGATACGCAGTATTTT CASSLAWFMGTSGITDTQYF
- TRBJ1-1 TRBD1 TRBV12-5 TGTGCTAGTGGTTCGGGACAGGGGTATACTGAAGCTTTCTTT CASGSGQGYTEAFF
- TRBJ1-2 - TRBV7-9 TGTGCCAGCAGCCCTACGGACATCCTTTATGGCTACACCTTC CASSPTDILYGYTF
- TRBJ1-2 - TRBV10-3 TGTGCCATCAGTGGCAGTCCTAGTAACTATGGCTACACCTTC CAISGSPSNYGYTF
- TRBJ1-1 - TRBV15 TGTGCCACCAGCAGAGATCGGTACACTGAAGCTTTCTTT CATSRDRYTEAFF
- TRBJ1-3 - TRBV4-1 TGCGCCAGCAGCCAAGAAGGCCGGACTTGGGTCTCGGGAAACACCATATATTTT CASSQEGRTWVSGNTIYF
- TRBJ2-2 - TRBV11-3 TGTGCCAGCAGCCATAGGTTCGGGGTAGGAACCGGGGAGCTGTTTTTT CASSHRFGVGTGELFF
- TRBJ2-1 TRBD2 TRBV20-1 TGCAGTGCTAGTCCACCTAGCGGGAGGTGGGGGACTTACAATGAGCAGTTCTTC CSASPPSGRWGTYNEQFF
- TRBJ2-2 TRBD1 TRBV5-1 TGCGCCAGCAGCGCGGGACAGGGGAACACCGGGGAGCTGTTTTTT CASSAGQGNTGELFF
- TRBJ2-2 TRBD2 TRBV6-5 TGTGCCAGCAGTTACTTCGGACTAGCGAACACCGGGGAGCTGTTTTTT CASSYFGLANTGELFF
- TRBJ1-4 TRBD1 TRBV18 TGTGCCAGCTCACAGACAGGGAAGAATGAAAAACTGTTTTTT CASSQTGKNEKLFF
- TRBJ1-3 - TRBV3-1/TRBV3-2 TGTGCCAGCAGCCACTCGGGAAACACCATATATTTT CASSHSGNTIYF
- TRBJ2-4 - TRBV4-1 TGCGCCAGCAGCCAAGAATCAGACAGGAGTGGGAGAAACATTCAGTACTTC CASSQESDRSGRNIQYF